The present TCR beta chain was sequenced within a study of T cell responses to AZD1222 COVID-19 vaccine. Study results and caveats: A reported finding is that nearly half of spike-specific TCRs target unmutated variant regions.

As concerns this clone: Its antigen is currently unknown.

The repertoire was sequenced with immunoSEQ multiplex PCR; TCRdb's copy has only in-frame clones and lacks some. The sample lists under 80,000 clones, around nine tenths seen once, with around 1.3% in the top ten. Trimming removed 4 bases from V and 14 bases from J; junction bases left unmatched: 11. CDR3 length: 12 residues. Germline CDR1 and CDR2: SGHDT and YYEEEE. This clonotype was sampled from an adult who received the AZD1222 COVID-19 vaccine. The source was peripheral blood, collected 28 days after the second AZD1222 dose. The chain has TRBV5-6 and TRBJ1-1; 7 positions agree with TRBD1. The CDR3 region has the DNA TGTGCCAGCAGCCCCGGACAGGCCCCGAGGTTCTTT. Protein sequence: CASSPGQAPRFF.